This T cell receptor (beta chain) was sequenced during a study of cytomegalovirus exposure and HLA in healthy donors. This clone was observed a few times. The antigen remains undetermined. Overall study results and limits: V- and J-gene trimming of TCR beta was linked (in a later analysis) to a missense DCLRE1C variant. A later analysis appeared to link common viral pathogens to several of the most significant clusters.

It was with 60 Vbeta and 13 Jbeta primers that the PCR ran. Profiling relied on immunoSEQ multiplex PCR, and the TCRdb table lists in-frame clones only, not all of them. The sample carries over 100,000 clones, roughly 70% recorded once. This CDR3 comprises 12 residues. Germline lookup yields CDR1 SGHDT and CDR2 YYEEEE. The V and J ends lost 4 bases and 11 bases respectively, with 13 bases between them. The source material was PBMCs. This clonotype was obtained from a woman in her forties in good health and CMV-seropositive. The V gene is TRBV5-6, the J gene TRBJ1-5; D is possibly TRBD1 (6 bases). This CDR3 is CASSKGTRAQHF. DNA of the CDR3: TGTGCCAGCAGCAAAGGGACACGGGCCCAGCATTTT.